The rows below give T cell receptor beta chains drawn from one sample of a study of cytomegalovirus exposure and HLA in healthy donors. The repertoire was sequenced with immunoSEQ multiplex PCR; TCRdb's copy has only in-frame clones and lacks some. The sample has approximately 240,000 clones; 77% are singletons. Sequenced sample: PBMCs. These receptors were obtained from a woman aged 55-69 years in good health and CMV-seropositive. The CDR3 runs from the conserved cysteine through the conserved F or W. The D gene is left open where the match is weak. Part of the rows lack a size; the others show once, few, many or a class for expanded clones.

j_gene: TRBJ2-1
d_gene: .
abundance: .
v_gene: TRBV12-5
CDR3nt: TGTGCTAGTGGTGCTCGGTCTCGGGGGCAGTTCTTC
CDR3aa: CASGARSRGQFF

j_gene: TRBJ2-7
d_gene: TRBD1
abundance: once
v_gene: TRBV4-1
CDR3nt: TGCGCCAGCAGCCAGACGGACAGGGCGGTTGGGGAGCAGTACTTC
CDR3aa: CASSQTDRAVGEQYF

j_gene: TRBJ2-7
d_gene: TRBD2
abundance: .
v_gene: TRBV9
CDR3nt: TGTGCCAGCAGCGTTCCAGCGGGACGACGGTACGAGCAGTACTTC
CDR3aa: CASSVPAGRRYEQYF

j_gene: TRBJ1-1
d_gene: TRBD1
abundance: .
v_gene: TRBV11-2
CDR3nt: TGTGCCTCAAGCTGGGGACAGGGTTTTGGTGAAGCTTTCTTT
CDR3aa: CASSWGQGFGEAFF

j_gene: TRBJ2-4
d_gene: .
abundance: .
v_gene: TRBV9
CDR3nt: TGTGCCAGCAGCGAGGGGGGGGGCACGGACATTCAGTACTTC
CDR3aa: CASSEGGGTDIQYF

j_gene: TRBJ2-6
d_gene: .
abundance: .
v_gene: TRBV30
CDR3nt: TGTGCCTGGAGTAAGTCCGGGGCTGGGGCCAACGTCCTGACTTTC
CDR3aa: CAWSKSGAGANVLTF

j_gene: TRBJ2-1
d_gene: TRBD2
abundance: .
v_gene: TRBV9
CDR3nt: TGTGCCAGCAGGGGGAGCGGGAGTTCCTACAATGAGCAGTTCTTC
CDR3aa: CASRGSGSSYNEQFF

j_gene: TRBJ2-3
d_gene: .
abundance: .
v_gene: TRBV30
CDR3nt: TGTGCCTGGAGTGTCAGTCCTTCTAGCACAGATACGCAGTATTTT
CDR3aa: CAWSVSPSSTDTQYF

j_gene: TRBJ2-7
d_gene: TRBD2
abundance: once
v_gene: TRBV5-1
CDR3nt: TGCGCCAGCAGCCAGACTAGCGGAGACTCCTACGAGCAGTACTTC
CDR3aa: CASSQTSGDSYEQYF

j_gene: TRBJ1-5
d_gene: .
abundance: once
v_gene: TRBV2
CDR3nt: TGTGCCAGCAGTCCGGACAGCCCCGGGGAGCCCCAGCATTTT
CDR3aa: CASSPDSPGEPQHF

j_gene: TRBJ1-2
d_gene: TRBD1
abundance: .
v_gene: TRBV6-1
CDR3nt: TGTGCCAGCTCCATAGGGACAGGTTTTAACTATGGCTACACCTTC
CDR3aa: CASSIGTGFNYGYTF

j_gene: TRBJ2-7
d_gene: TRBD1
abundance: .
v_gene: TRBV18
CDR3nt: TGTGCCAGCTCCCCGGACAGGGTAGTGAACGAGCAGTACTTC
CDR3aa: CASSPDRVVNEQYF

j_gene: TRBJ1-2
d_gene: TRBD1
abundance: few
v_gene: TRBV5-6
CDR3nt: TGTGCCAGCAGCTTGTATCACCCGGGACAGGGTTCTGGCTACACCTTC
CDR3aa: CASSLYHPGQGSGYTF

j_gene: TRBJ2-7
d_gene: .
abundance: .
v_gene: TRBV5-1
CDR3nt: TGCGCCAGCAGCTTGGTCGCACACTACGAGCAGTACTTC
CDR3aa: CASSLVAHYEQYF

j_gene: TRBJ2-2
d_gene: TRBD2
abundance: few
v_gene: TRBV4-3
CDR3nt: TGCGCCAGCAGCCAGGGCGCTAGCGGGGGGGCCGTCCGGGAGCTGTTTTTT
CDR3aa: CASSQGASGGAVRELFF

j_gene: TRBJ1-6
d_gene: .
abundance: .
v_gene: TRBV10-1
CDR3nt: TGCGCCAGCAGTGCGTCGGGGGCCTCACCCCTCCACTTT
CDR3aa: CASSASGASPLHF

j_gene: TRBJ1-2
d_gene: .
abundance: once
v_gene: TRBV18
CDR3nt: TGTGCCAGCTCACCACCGCAGGGGCGCTATGGCTACACCTTC
CDR3aa: CASSPPQGRYGYTF

j_gene: TRBJ1-3
d_gene: TRBD1
abundance: .
v_gene: TRBV6-1
CDR3nt: TGTGCCAGCAGTACCCCGGGACAGGGAAACACCATATATTTT
CDR3aa: CASSTPGQGNTIYF

j_gene: TRBJ1-2
d_gene: TRBD1
abundance: few
v_gene: TRBV5-4
CDR3nt: TGTGCCAGCAGCAGGGGGACAGGGGAATCTGGCTACACCTTC
CDR3aa: CASSRGTGESGYTF

j_gene: TRBJ1-2
d_gene: TRBD1
abundance: .
v_gene: TRBV10-2
CDR3nt: TGCGCCAGCACCGGGACAGGGGGCGGTTATGGCTACACCTTC
CDR3aa: CASTGTGGGYGYTF

j_gene: TRBJ1-2
d_gene: .
abundance: once
v_gene: TRBV6-1
CDR3nt: TGTGCCAGCAGTGAAGCTGGTGGGGACTTCTATGGCTACACCTTC
CDR3aa: CASSEAGGDFYGYTF

j_gene: TRBJ1-5
d_gene: .
abundance: .
v_gene: TRBV5-8
CDR3nt: TGTGCCAGCAGCTTGGCGGACTGGATTAGCAATCAGCCCCAGCATTTT
CDR3aa: CASSLADWISNQPQHF

j_gene: TRBJ1-1
d_gene: .
abundance: .
v_gene: TRBV9
CDR3nt: TGTGCCAGCAGATCAATCGGGAACCTGAACACTGAAGCTTTCTTT
CDR3aa: CASRSIGNLNTEAFF

j_gene: TRBJ2-7
d_gene: .
abundance: .
v_gene: TRBV7-6
CDR3nt: TGTGCCAGCAGCTTAGGGGCACGGAACGAGCAGTACTTC
CDR3aa: CASSLGARNEQYF

j_gene: TRBJ2-7
d_gene: TRBD1
abundance: .
v_gene: TRBV30
CDR3nt: TGTGCCTGGAGCAGGGGGTTTGCCTACGAGCAGTACTTC
CDR3aa: CAWSRGFAYEQYF

j_gene: TRBJ2-5
d_gene: .
abundance: .
v_gene: TRBV27
CDR3nt: TGTGCCAGCAGTACACGAGGGGGGACCCAGTACTTC
CDR3aa: CASSTRGGTQYF

j_gene: TRBJ2-7
d_gene: .
abundance: .
v_gene: TRBV10-3
CDR3nt: TGTGCCATCAGTGAGGGAGAAAGGGAGCAGTACTTC
CDR3aa: CAISEGEREQYF

j_gene: TRBJ1-3
d_gene: .
abundance: once
v_gene: TRBV19
CDR3nt: TGTGCCAGTAGCGCGGGACGACCGCCTGGAAACACCATATATTTT
CDR3aa: CASSAGRPPGNTIYF

j_gene: TRBJ2-4
d_gene: .
abundance: .
v_gene: TRBV28
CDR3nt: TGTGCCAGCAGTTTAGCGGAAAACATTCAGTACTTC
CDR3aa: CASSLAENIQYF

j_gene: TRBJ1-2
d_gene: TRBD1
abundance: once
v_gene: TRBV5-6
CDR3nt: TGTGCCAGCAGCTCCTTAGACAGGGGCGGCTACACCTTT
CDR3aa: CASSSLDRGGYTF

j_gene: TRBJ1-2
d_gene: .
abundance: .
v_gene: TRBV7-9
CDR3nt: TGTGCCAGCAGCACCGCCGCGGGGGCCTATGGCTACACCTTC
CDR3aa: CASSTAAGAYGYTF

j_gene: TRBJ1-2
d_gene: .
abundance: .
v_gene: TRBV28
CDR3nt: TGTGCCAGCAGTTTATTCGACAGATTCTATGGCTACACCTTC
CDR3aa: CASSLFDRFYGYTF

j_gene: TRBJ1-6
d_gene: .
abundance: .
v_gene: TRBV18
CDR3nt: TGTGCCAGCTCACCACCGTTAAATTCACCCCTCCACTTT
CDR3aa: CASSPPLNSPLHF

j_gene: TRBJ2-7
d_gene: TRBD2
abundance: .
v_gene: TRBV4-3
CDR3nt: TGCGCCAGCAGCCACGGACTAGCGGGGGGTTACGAGCAGTACTTC
CDR3aa: CASSHGLAGGYEQYF

j_gene: TRBJ1-1
d_gene: TRBD1
abundance: .
v_gene: TRBV19
CDR3nt: TGTGCCAGTACCAGACAGGGAAAATACACTGAAGCTTTCTTT
CDR3aa: CASTRQGKYTEAFF

j_gene: TRBJ1-5
d_gene: .
abundance: .
v_gene: TRBV6-5
CDR3nt: TGTGCCAGCAGTTACTCGGGGGGGGCCGGACAGCCCCAGCATTTT
CDR3aa: CASSYSGGAGQPQHF

j_gene: TRBJ1-4
d_gene: TRBD1
abundance: .
v_gene: TRBV2
CDR3nt: TGTGCCAGCAGTATCGACAGGGCAGCAACTAATGAAAAACTGTTTTTT
CDR3aa: CASSIDRAATNEKLFF

j_gene: TRBJ1-1
d_gene: .
abundance: .
v_gene: TRBV13
CDR3nt: TGTGCCAGCAGCTCTTACAGTCCGGGGGGCACTGAAGCTTTCTTT
CDR3aa: CASSSYSPGGTEAFF

j_gene: TRBJ2-7
d_gene: .
abundance: .
v_gene: TRBV30
CDR3nt: TGTGCCTGGAGTGGGGCCGTTTCCACCCTCCACGAGCAGTACTTC
CDR3aa: CAWSGAVSTLHEQYF

j_gene: TRBJ2-7
d_gene: .
abundance: .
v_gene: TRBV2
CDR3nt: TGTGCCAGCAGTTGGAGCTACTACGAGCAGTACTTC
CDR3aa: CASSWSYYEQYF

j_gene: TRBJ1-3
d_gene: .
abundance: .
v_gene: TRBV6-5
CDR3nt: TGTGCCAGCAGAAAAAGGCCTAGTGGAAACACCATATATTTT
CDR3aa: CASRKRPSGNTIYF

j_gene: TRBJ2-1
d_gene: TRBD2
abundance: .
v_gene: TRBV11-2
CDR3nt: TGTGCCAGCAGGGAGCTAGCGGGAGGGCTTGAGCAGTTCTTC
CDR3aa: CASRELAGGLEQFF

j_gene: TRBJ2-5
d_gene: TRBD1
abundance: few
v_gene: TRBV7-9
CDR3nt: TGTGCCAGCAGCCTTACAGGGGGCGGGGAGACCCAGTACTTC
CDR3aa: CASSLTGGGETQYF

j_gene: TRBJ1-2
d_gene: .
abundance: .
v_gene: TRBV6-5
CDR3nt: TGTGCCAGCAGGGCTTGGGGGGGAAAGGATGGCTACACCTTC
CDR3aa: CASRAWGGKDGYTF

j_gene: TRBJ1-1
d_gene: .
abundance: few
v_gene: TRBV7-9
CDR3nt: TGTTCCAGCAGCCCTTACCCGACATTAAAGGCAGAGAACACTGAAGCTTTCTTT
CDR3aa: CSSSPYPTLKAENTEAFF

j_gene: TRBJ1-1
d_gene: .
abundance: .
v_gene: TRBV5-1
CDR3nt: TGCGCCAGCAGCTTGGGTGGACTCCGGCGGGCTTTCTTT
CDR3aa: CASSLGGLRRAFF

j_gene: TRBJ1-4
d_gene: .
abundance: .
v_gene: TRBV14
CDR3nt: TGTGCCAGCAGCCAGAGGGCAGCGGAAAAACTGTTTTTT
CDR3aa: CASSQRAAEKLFF

j_gene: TRBJ2-7
d_gene: TRBD2
abundance: .
v_gene: TRBV7-2
CDR3nt: TGTGCCAGCTCACTAGCGGGGGGGCCGTACGAGCAGTACTTC
CDR3aa: CASSLAGGPYEQYF

j_gene: TRBJ2-1
d_gene: TRBD1
abundance: .
v_gene: TRBV7-9
CDR3nt: TGTGCCAGCAGCTTATCGGACAGGACGGAGCAGTTCTTC
CDR3aa: CASSLSDRTEQFF

j_gene: TRBJ1-1
d_gene: .
abundance: .
v_gene: TRBV7-2
CDR3nt: TGTGCCAGCAGCCCCAGGGCACAACATGAAGCTTTCTTT
CDR3aa: CASSPRAQHEAFF

j_gene: TRBJ2-3
d_gene: TRBD2
abundance: .
v_gene: TRBV5-1
CDR3nt: TGCGCCAGCAGCGCTCTAGCGGGAGCAGATACGCAGTATTTT
CDR3aa: CASSALAGADTQYF

j_gene: TRBJ2-1
d_gene: TRBD2
abundance: .
v_gene: TRBV6-5
CDR3nt: TGTGCCAGCAGCTTGAGCGGGGGGCCCTCCAATGAGCAGTTCTTC
CDR3aa: CASSLSGGPSNEQFF

j_gene: TRBJ2-1
d_gene: TRBD1
abundance: .
v_gene: TRBV7-9
CDR3nt: TGTGCCAGCAGCCTTCTTTCGACAGGGGAGGATGAGCAGTTCTTC
CDR3aa: CASSLLSTGEDEQFF

j_gene: TRBJ2-5
d_gene: TRBD1
abundance: .
v_gene: TRBV5-6
CDR3nt: TGTGCCAGCAGCTTGGCCCGGACAGGGAAAGAGACCCAGTACTTC
CDR3aa: CASSLARTGKETQYF

j_gene: TRBJ2-5
d_gene: TRBD1
abundance: .
v_gene: TRBV5-1
CDR3nt: TGCGCCAGCAGCGACGGACAGGGGGGAGGTAGCGAGACCCAGTACTTC
CDR3aa: CASSDGQGGGSETQYF

j_gene: TRBJ2-7
d_gene: .
abundance: .
v_gene: TRBV11-2
CDR3nt: TGTGCCAGCAGCTTATTTTCCCCAGAGGACGAGCAGTACTTC
CDR3aa: CASSLFSPEDEQYF

j_gene: TRBJ2-7
d_gene: .
abundance: .
v_gene: TRBV5-1
CDR3nt: TGCGCCAGCAGCATAGACAGCTCCTACGAGCAGTACTTC
CDR3aa: CASSIDSSYEQYF

j_gene: TRBJ1-3
d_gene: .
abundance: once
v_gene: TRBV6-5
CDR3nt: TGTGCCAGCAGTGAGTTAGCCTCTGGAAACACCATATATTTT
CDR3aa: CASSELASGNTIYF

j_gene: TRBJ2-3
d_gene: .
abundance: .
v_gene: TRBV7-8
CDR3nt: TGTGCCAGCAGCTTAGGAGTCCCGGGAGGCACAGATACGCAGTATTTT
CDR3aa: CASSLGVPGGTDTQYF